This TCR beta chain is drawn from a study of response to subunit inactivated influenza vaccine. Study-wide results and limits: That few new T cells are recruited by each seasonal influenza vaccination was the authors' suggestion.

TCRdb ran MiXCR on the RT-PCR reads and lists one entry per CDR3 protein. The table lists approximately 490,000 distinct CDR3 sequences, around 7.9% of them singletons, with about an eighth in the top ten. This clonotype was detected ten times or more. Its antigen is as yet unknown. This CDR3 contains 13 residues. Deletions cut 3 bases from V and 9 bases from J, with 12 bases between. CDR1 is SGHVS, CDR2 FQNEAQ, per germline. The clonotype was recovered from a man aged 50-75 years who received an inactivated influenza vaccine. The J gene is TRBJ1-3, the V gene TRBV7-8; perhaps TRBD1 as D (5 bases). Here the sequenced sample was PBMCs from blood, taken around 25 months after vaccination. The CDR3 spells CASSFQGAATIYF. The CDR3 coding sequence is TGTGCCAGCAGCTTCCAGGGAGCGGCCACCATATATTTT.